The 30 T cell receptor beta chains presented below share a single source sample, sequenced in a study of blood T cell repertoires in COVID-19. Only in-frame clones appear in the TCRdb table, and some are missing; sequencing was by immunoSEQ multiplex PCR. The table has around 330,000 clones, roughly 90% seen once. The material sequenced was peripheral blood. These receptors originate from a woman between 45 and 60 years old with active or convalescent COVID-19.

V and J are TRBV20-1 and TRBJ2-7, with TRBD1 as a possible D gene (5 bases). Germline values: CDR1 DFQATT, CDR2 SNEGSKA (reference sequence). The CDR3 covers 11 residues. DNA of the CDR3: TGCAGCCTACAGGACCTCTACGAGCAGTACTTC. This gives the protein CSLQDLYEQYF.

The chain couples TRBV2 to TRBJ1-2; TRBD1 is a possible D gene (6 bases). Trimming cost V 0 bases and J 2 bases, with 10 bases left between them. The CDR3 runs 15 residues. CDR1 SNHLY and CDR2 FYNNEI come from the germline V gene. The DNA for the CDR3 is TGTGCCAGCAGTGAAGCTGGGCAGGGGAACTATGGCTACACCTTC. Its protein product is CASSEAGQGNYGYTF.

The CDR3 DNA reads as TGCGCCAGCAGGACCGGGACTCAAGAGACCCAGTACTTC. Amino acids: CASRTGTQETQYF. The V gene is TRBV5-1, the J gene TRBJ2-5; a possible D gene is TRBD2 (6 bases). Trimming removed 5 bases from V and 2 bases from J, with 10 bases in between. From germline, CDR1 is SGHRS and CDR2 YFSETQ. This CDR3 contains 13 residues. The full variable domain, completed using reference TRBV5-1 and TRBJ2-5, is KAGVTQTPRYLIKTRGQQVTLSCSPISGHRSVSWYQQTPGQGLQFLFEYFSETQRNKGNFPGRFSGRQFSNSRSEMNVSTLELGDSALYLCASRTGTQETQYFGPGTRLLVL.

The chain carries TRBV19 and TRBJ1-4; D ambiguous. The CDR3 consists of 15 residues. Trimming stripped 3 bases from V and 8 bases from J, with 16 bases between. Germline V CDR1 and CDR2: LNHDA, SQIVND (reference sequence). The CDR3 loop reads CASSIGRGVGEKLFF. The CDR3 region has the DNA TGTGCCAGTAGTATTGGCCGGGGAGTTGGCGAAAAACTGTTTTTT.

The gene calls are TRBV30 and TRBJ1-3, with D uncertain. This CDR3 is 16 amino acids long. Germline V gene data show CDR1 as GTSNPN and CDR2 as SVGIG (reference sequence). Trimming stripped 1 base from V and 2 bases from J, with 15 bases between. CDR3 coding DNA: TGTGCCTGGAGTGCTCTTGGAAGCGTTACTGGAAACACCATATATTTT. Translation: CAWSALGSVTGNTIYF.

This clone was detected once. V usage is TRBV11-2 and J usage is TRBJ1-1; 7 bases line up with TRBD1. Germline CDR1 is SGHAT and CDR2 is FQNNGV. The length of the CDR3 is 14 residues. V lost 6 bases and J lost 1; bases outside the gene matches: 5. The CDR3 is CASSRQGGNTEAFF. Here the CDR3 DNA reads TGTGCCAGCAGTCGACAGGGCGGGAACACTGAAGCTTTCTTT. Supplemented by reference TRBV11-2 and TRBJ1-1, the full variable domain reads EAGVAQSPRYKIIEKRQSVAFWCNPISGHATLYWYQQILGQGPKLLIQFQNNGVVDDSQLPKDRFSAERLKGVDSTLKIQPAKLEDSAVYLCASSRQGGNTEAFFGQGTRLTVV.

The chain is built from TRBV28 and TRBJ2-1, with a tentative D call TRBD1 (5 bases). Trimming cost V 9 bases and J 1 base, with 10 bases left between them. Germline V gene lookup returns CDR1 MDHEN and CDR2 SYDVKM. The CDR3 length is 13 residues. CDR3 loop: CASRQGSYNEQFF. The CDR3 DNA reads as TGTGCCAGTAGGCAGGGATCCTACAATGAGCAGTTCTTC.

The chain combines TRBV3-1 (or the pseudogene TRBV3-2) with TRBJ1-3, with 9 bases matching TRBD1. J was trimmed by 0 bases and V by 3 bases; bases with no gene match: 6. This CDR3 spans 17 amino acids. Germline V gene data show CDR1 as LGHDT and CDR2 as YNNKEL (reference sequence). The CDR3 bases are TGTGCCAGCAGCCAGACGGGACAGGGACGCTCTGGAAACACCATATATTTT. It translates to CASSQTGQGRSGNTIYF.

The chain combines TRBV10-3 with TRBJ2-1; D is possibly TRBD1 (6 bases). The V end lost 3 bases, the J end lost 4 bases, and 13 bases lay between the germline ends. Germline lookup yields CDR1 ENHRY and CDR2 SYGVKD. This CDR3 has 15 amino acids. The CDR3 loop reads CAISDSQGSYNEQFF. In nucleotides, the CDR3 is TGTGCCATCAGTGATAGTCAGGGGAGTTACAATGAGCAGTTCTTC.

The chain has TRBV9 and TRBJ2-3; D may be TRBD2 (5 bases). CDR1 SGDLS and CDR2 YYNGEE come from the germline V gene. Trimming left V 3 bases short and J 8 bases short, with 19 bases between. The CDR3 covers 15 residues. In nucleotides, the CDR3 is TGTGCCAGCAGCGCCCAGACGTCACCCGAGGGTACGCAGTATTTT. It translates to CASSAQTSPEGTQYF. Full variable domain (missing parts from reference TRBV9 and TRBJ2-3): DSGVTQTPKHLITATGQRVTLRCSPRSGDLSVYWYQQSLDQGLQFLIQYYNGEERAKGNILERFSAQQFPDLHSELNLSSLELGDSALYFCASSAQTSPEGTQYFGPGTRLTVL.

This chain joins TRBV7-2 and TRBJ2-1, with D maybe TRBD2 (6 bases). The CDR3 contains 14 residues. Trimming took off 7 bases at V and 0 bases at J, with 10 bases between the two ends. Germline V CDR1 and CDR2: SGHTA, FQGNSA. CDR3 DNA sequence: TGTGCCAGCACCGGCGGGAACTCCTACAATGAGCAGTTCTTC. Amino acids: CASTGGNSYNEQFF. Drawing the rest from reference TRBV7-2 and TRBJ2-1, the complete variable domain is GAGVSQSPSNKVTEKGKDVELRCDPISGHTALYWYRQSLGQGLEFLIYFQGNSAPDKSGLPSDRFSAERTGGSVSTLTIQRTQQEDSAVYLCASTGGNSYNEQFFGPGTRLTVL.

The chain has TRBV12-3 or TRBV12-4 and TRBJ1-5; D unclear. V was pared by 10 bases and J by 0 bases, with 10 bases between. CDR3 length: 13 amino acids. Written as DNA, the CDR3 is TGTGCCATCGAGGTAGATAGCAATCAGCCCCAGCATTTT. Protein: CAIEVDSNQPQHF.

Comment on this clone: Compared with germline, one end of the junction differs, possibly owing to a read error. The chain carries TRBV7-7 and TRBJ1-4; a weak D match, TRBD1 (6 bases). There are 19 residues in the CDR3. From germline, CDR1 is SSHAT and CDR2 FNYEAQ (reference sequence). CDR3 bases: TGTGCTAGCAACCATAAGTCGCGCGGGGGCATCTCCTGTAATGAAAAACTGTTTTTT. This gives the protein CASNHKSRGGISCNEKLFF.

This clone was observed a single time. The V and J genes are TRBV7-9 and TRBJ1-3; D may be TRBD1 (6 bases). This CDR3 has 15 residues. Between the trimmed V and J ends, which lost 1 base and 8 bases, there was a span of 15 bases. CDR1 is SEHNR, CDR2 FQNEAQ, per germline (reference sequence). The CDR3 DNA follows: TGTGCCAGCAGCTTAGGTGATTTACAGGGACACACCATATATTTT. Translating it yields CASSLGDLQGHTIYF. The complete variable domain, with remaining parts taken from reference TRBV7-9 and TRBJ1-3, reads DTGVSQNPRHKITKRGQNVTFRCDPISEHNRLYWYRQTLGQGPEFLTYFQNEAQLEKSRLLSDRFSAERPKGSFSTLEIQRTEQGDSAMYLCASSLGDLQGHTIYFGEGSWLTVV.

The chain is built from TRBV28 and TRBJ1-1; D uncertain. The CDR3 has 13 residues. The V end lost 10 bases, the J end lost 2 bases, and 14 bases lay between the germline ends. Germline V gene lookup returns CDR1 MDHEN and CDR2 SYDVKM. CDR3 in DNA: TGTGCCACCCGGGATCTTTTTAACACTGAAGCTTTCTTT. This sequence encodes CATRDLFNTEAFF.

The J gene is TRBJ1-1, the V gene TRBV28; TRBD1 aligns across 8 bases. There are 14 residues in the CDR3. Germline V gene lookup returns CDR1 MDHEN and CDR2 SYDVKM. V dropped 6 bases and J dropped 6; count of bases not matched to a gene: 9. CDR3 residues: CASSPPGQVAEAFF. Written as DNA, the CDR3 is TGTGCCAGCAGCCCCCCGGGACAGGTAGCTGAAGCTTTCTTT.

The genes are TRBV28 and TRBJ2-5; D might be TRBD1 (6 bases). V gave up 5 bases and J gave up 5 bases, with 12 bases separating them. Germline CDR1 reads MDHEN; CDR2 reads SYDVKM. The CDR3 spans 13 residues. The CDR3 here is CASSHRARETQYF. CDR3 coding DNA: TGTGCCAGCAGTCACAGGGCCCGGGAGACCCAGTACTTC.

The chain combines TRBV15 with TRBJ2-6; TRBD2 aligns across 8 bases. The germline V gene encodes CDR1 LNHNV and CDR2 YYDKDF (reference sequence). With 3 bases clipped from V and 0 bases from J, the junction kept 7 bases outside the gene matches. The CDR3 spans 18 residues. The CDR3 region is CATSSGREGVSGANVLTF. Here the CDR3 DNA reads TGTGCCACCAGCAGTGGACGGGAGGGGGTCTCTGGGGCCAACGTCCTGACTTTC.

This sequence joins TRBV7-8 and TRBJ2-5; a possible D gene is TRBD1 (6 bases). CDR3 length: 14 amino acids. Germline V gene sequence: CDR1 SGHVS, CDR2 FQNEAQ. V was shortened by 5 bases and J by 2 bases, with 12 bases between the two germline ends. The DNA for the CDR3 is TGTGCCAGCAGCCTAGGGACATCGCAAGAGACCCAGTACTTC. Translating it yields CASSLGTSQETQYF.

The chain uses TRBV14 and TRBJ1-1; 8 bases line up with TRBD1. Germline values: CDR1 SGHDN, CDR2 FVKESK. The CDR3 is made up of 17 amino acids. V shed 0 bases, J shed 2 bases, and the junction held 8 bases outside the gene matches. CDR3: CASSQDARQGLNTEAFF. The CDR3 DNA reads TGTGCCAGCAGCCAAGATGCGCGACAGGGGTTAAACACTGAAGCTTTCTTT.

The chain recombines TRBV7-2 with TRBJ2-2; D remains unclear. The germline V gene encodes CDR1 SGHTA and CDR2 FQGNSA. V shed 3 bases and J shed 1 base, with 6 bases lying between them. The CDR3 is 14 amino acids. The CDR3 region is CASSLSVNTGELFF. CDR3 sequence (DNA): TGTGCCAGCAGCTTGTCTGTGAACACCGGGGAGCTGTTTTTT.

V gene TRBV6-6 combines with J gene TRBJ1-1, with D perhaps TRBD1 (6 bases). V dropped 4 bases and J dropped 1 base, with 16 bases sitting between them. In germline, CDR1 is MNHNY, CDR2 SVGAGI (reference sequence). This CDR3 has 16 residues. CDR3 bases: TGTGCCAGCAGTTTGGGGACATACAGTGGGAACACTGAAGCTTTCTTT. It is translated as CASSLGTYSGNTEAFF.

The chain links TRBV27 to TRBJ2-5, with 10 bases that match TRBD2. V dropped 7 bases and J dropped 1; count of bases not matched to a gene: 6. The length of the CDR3 is 15 residues. In germline, CDR1 is MNHEY, CDR2 SMNVEV (reference sequence). The DNA of the CDR3 is TGTGCCAGCAAGCGTCTAGCGGGAGCCCAAGAGACCCAGTACTTC. The encoded protein is CASKRLAGAQETQYF.

The J gene is TRBJ2-1, the V gene TRBV6-5, with 13 bases fitting TRBD2. In germline, CDR1 is MNHEY, CDR2 SVGAGI. This CDR3 is built from 15 residues. J gave up 6 bases and V 6 bases, and 5 bases lay outside the gene matches. The CDR3 sequence: CASSPLAGGINEQFF. The CDR3 DNA follows: TGTGCCAGCAGCCCACTAGCGGGAGGGATCAATGAGCAGTTCTTC.

The J gene is TRBJ1-1, the V gene TRBV4-3; TRBD1 matches at 8 bases. V was pared by 2 bases and J by 7 bases, with 3 bases of the junction left unmatched. Germline V gene data show CDR1 as LGHNA and CDR2 as YSLEER. The length of the CDR3 is 13 residues. The DNA of the CDR3 is TGCGCCAGCAGCCAAAGAGACAGGGGTGAAGCTTTCTTT. Encoded protein: CASSQRDRGEAFF.

The V and J genes are TRBV7-6 and TRBJ2-5; 7 bases map to TRBD2. This CDR3 contains 15 residues. The V gene end was trimmed by 5 bases and the J gene end by 4 bases; junction bases not matched to a gene: 10. The germline gives CDR1 SGHVS, CDR2 FNYEAQ. CDR3 nucleotide sequence: TGTGCCAGCAGCCGGGGGTTGGCGGGAGTAGAGACCCAGTACTTC. This encodes CASSRGLAGVETQYF. Supplemented by reference TRBV7-6 and TRBJ2-5, the full variable domain reads GAGVSQSPRYKVTKRGQDVALRCDPISGHVSLYWYRQALGQGPEFLTYFNYEAQQDKSGLPNDRFSAERPEGSISTLTIQRTEQRDSAMYRCASSRGLAGVETQYFGPGTRLLVL.

The chain uses TRBV5-1 and TRBJ1-3, with 7 bases identical to TRBD1. This CDR3 region has 17 residues. The junction had 10 bases not matched to a gene; V was cut back by 4 bases and J by 0 bases. Germline CDR1 SGHRS, CDR2 YFSETQ. CDR3 amino acids: CASSQQTGSRSGNTIYF. As DNA, the CDR3 is TGCGCCAGCAGCCAACAGACAGGGTCCCGCTCTGGAAACACCATATATTTT. Variable domain in full (rest from reference TRBV5-1 and TRBJ1-3): KAGVTQTPRYLIKTRGQQVTLSCSPISGHRSVSWYQQTPGQGLQFLFEYFSETQRNKGNFPGRFSGRQFSNSRSEMNVSTLELGDSALYLCASSQQTGSRSGNTIYFGEGSWLTVV.

The J gene is TRBJ2-7, the V gene TRBV28; 8 nucleotides align to TRBD2. This CDR3 has 16 residues. The V segment lost 6 bases and the J segment 4 bases; nucleotides outside the gene matches: 14. Germline-derived CDR1 and CDR2 are MDHEN and SYDVKM. The CDR3 spells CASSPPPGLEAYEQYF. In nucleotides, the CDR3 is TGTGCCAGCAGCCCCCCCCCGGGACTAGAAGCTTACGAGCAGTACTTC. The full variable domain, with the rest looked up from reference TRBV28 and TRBJ2-7, is DVKVTQSSRYLVKRTGEKVFLECVQDMDHENMFWYRQDPGLGLRLIYFSYDVKMKEKGDIPEGYSVSREKKERFSLILESASTNQTSMYLCASSPPPGLEAYEQYFGPGTRLTVT.

The rearrangement uses TRBV6-1 and TRBJ1-5; 7 nucleotides agree with TRBD1. Germline-derived CDR1 and CDR2 are MNHNS and SASEGT. The CDR3 length is 15 residues. The V gene end was trimmed by 0 bases and the J gene end by 3 bases; junction bases not matched to a gene: 2. CDR3 residues: CASSEAGQYNQPQHF. The CDR3 DNA reads TGTGCCAGCAGTGAAGCGGGACAGTACAATCAGCCCCAGCATTTT.

This chain links TRBV6-5 with TRBJ1-1, with D tentatively TRBD1 (6 bases). This CDR3 has 12 amino acids. Deletions cut 10 bases from V and 2 bases from J, with 11 bases between. The V gene's germline CDR1 is MNHEY and CDR2 SVGAGI. CDR3 sequence (DNA): TGTGCCATTCAGGGGATTAACACTGAAGCTTTCTTT. This encodes CAIQGINTEAFF.